This T cell receptor (beta chain) is drawn from a study of cytomegalovirus exposure and HLA in healthy donors. Germline lookup yields CDR1 SGHNT and CDR2 YYREEE (reference sequence). This CDR3 spans 16 amino acids. J gave up 9 bases and V 4 bases, and 13 bases lay outside the gene matches. The PCR employed 60 Vbeta primers together with 13 Jbeta primers. Produced via immunoSEQ multiplex PCR; TCRdb's table is partial and in-frame only. The table has approximately 30,000 clones, about 67% seen once. The J gene is TRBJ2-1, the V gene TRBV5-4; 10 nucleotides match TRBD2. Input material: PBMCs. The clonotype comes from a man aged 40-49 years in good health and CMV-seropositive. This CDR3 is CASSAGRSGGAREQFF. The DNA of the CDR3 is TGTGCCAGCAGCGCAGGTCGAAGCGGGGGGGCCCGTGAGCAGTTCTTC. The full variable domain, completed using reference TRBV5-4 and TRBJ2-1, is ETGVTQSPTHLIKTRGQQVTLRCSSQSGHNTVSWYQQALGQGPQFIFQYYREEENGRGNFPPRFSGLQFPNYSSELNVNALELDDSALYLCASSAGRSGGAREQFFGPGTRLTVL.